The sequence of this T cell receptor beta chain was determined in a study of early T cells in non-severe SARS-CoV-2 infection. As for the study in general: Chains were not paired, and sequencing was done on bulk RNA from unsorted whole blood.

This clonotype showed up many times. Its antigen is not known. Unique molecular identifiers were affixed to single, distinct cDNA molecules. TCRdb itself ran the 5' RACE reads through MiXCR, one entry per CDR3 protein. This table has tens of thousands of distinct CDR3 sequences, 4.6% appearing once. The CDR3 is 14 amino acids. Trimming cost V 3 bases and J 0 bases, with 7 bases left between them. General study results and limits: Private and CD4 specificities were missed by VDJdb matching, skewed to anti-spike CD8.

Sample: whole blood, taken at baseline. The clonotype originates from an adult who was a healthcare worker with PCR-confirmed SARS-CoV-2 infection or an uninfected control (not recorded which). The chain combines TRBV12-3 or TRBV12-4 with TRBJ2-3; tentatively, D is TRBD2 (6 bases). In nucleotides, the CDR3 is TGTGCCAGCAGTTTCGGGACTAGCACAGATACGCAGTATTTT. Residues: CASSFGTSTDTQYF.